These 23 T cell receptor beta chains were sequenced from one sample in a study of T-cell memory formation after mild COVID-19 (dated by TCRdb to about 2021). Library method: 5' RACE. The run used an Illumina NovaSeq 6000. TCRdb cleaned the public reads at Q25 with fastp, built clones with MiXCR and kept in-frame beta chains. CDR3 protein sequences are deduplicated, and each keeps its most common genes and DNA. Recorded for this sample are 250,000 to 300,000 distinct CDR3 sequences; more than 15% of them occurred a single time. The biggest ten clones account for around 23% of the sample. Input material: PBMCs or a T cell subset sorted from them (not recorded which). Receptors originate from a man younger than 35 who had mild COVID-19 (a few samples of this study predate the infection). The sample titles of this study are shuffled in the database, so cell type and time point are left out; the donor was told from shared clones.

V and J are TRBV7-2 and TRBJ2-2; weak D call: TRBD1 (5 bases). The CDR3 contains 13 residues. V dropped 6 bases and J dropped 4 bases, with 9 bases sitting between them. Germline CDR1 reads SGHTA; CDR2 reads FQGNSA. CDR3 amino acids: CASRSTVTGELFF. The CDR3 nucleotides are TGTGCCAGCAGGTCGACAGTCACCGGGGAGCTGTTTTTT.

This clonotype was seen only a few times. The chain recombines TRBV13 with TRBJ2-7, with 9 bases lining up with TRBD1. The germline V gene encodes CDR1 PRHDT and CDR2 FYEKMQ (reference sequence). This CDR3 is 17 amino acids long. The V and J ends lost 2 bases and 7 bases, in that order; junction bases with no gene match: 15. In DNA, the CDR3 is TGTGCCAGCAGCTTAAATAGGCGGTACAGGGGGCTAAGAGAGCAGTACTTC. This gives the protein CASSLNRRYRGLREQYF.

This clonotype occurred many times. The genes are TRBV12-3 or TRBV12-4 and TRBJ1-2; D unclear. Trimming shortened V by 5 bases and J by 1 base, and 8 bases separated the two germline ends. CDR3 length: 13 amino acids. Here the CDR3 reads CASSRQINYGYTF. The CDR3, as DNA: TGTGCCAGCAGTCGACAAATTAACTATGGCTACACCTTC.

This clonotype was seen only a few times. The J gene is TRBJ2-5, the V gene TRBV4-3, with D hard to call. The CDR3 is 19 amino acids. Germline-derived CDR1 and CDR2 are LGHNA and YSLEER. V shed 4 bases and J shed 2 bases, with 26 bases lying between them. CDR3 nucleotide sequence: TGCGCCAGCAGCCCACTTTCCGTTATGGGGATGATGAGGCAAGAGACCCAGTACTTC. This encodes CASSPLSVMGMMRQETQYF.

In its sample, this clonotype was seen once. A much larger clone sits a single nucleotide away, making a read error possible. The V gene is TRBV13, the J gene TRBJ2-1; 15 positions match TRBD2. This CDR3 is 15 amino acids long. Germline V gene data show CDR1 as PRHDT and CDR2 as FYEKMQ (reference sequence). With 5 bases clipped from V and 4 bases from J, the junction kept 0 bases outside the gene matches. The CDR3 region has the DNA TGTGCCAGCAGCGGGACTAGCGGGAGGTACAATGAGCAGTTCTTC. It translates to CASSGTSGRYNEQFF.

The chain joins TRBV7-2 to TRBJ2-5, with TRBD2 matching over 7 bases. The CDR3 spans 13 residues. Germline CDR1 is SGHTA and CDR2 is FQGNSA. V was pared by 6 bases and J by 5 bases, with 6 bases of the junction left unmatched. DNA for the CDR3: TGTGCCAGCAGGAGCCCCGGGAGGGAGACCCAGTACTTC. As protein: CASRSPGRETQYF.

This clonotype was counted at least ten times. J is TRBJ2-3 and V is TRBV6-4; no definite D call. There are 13 residues in the CDR3. Per the germline V gene, CDR1 is MRHNA and CDR2 is SNTAGT. V shed 3 bases and J shed 0 bases, with 4 bases lying between them. The CDR3 sequence is CASSEGSTDTQYF. CDR3 nucleotide sequence: TGTGCCAGCAGTGAGGGGAGCACAGATACGCAGTATTTT.

This clonotype has at least ten counts. The CDR3 DNA reads TGTGCCAGCAGCAACGATACAGGAAGGGGAGAGACCCAGTACTTC. Translating gives CASSNDTGRGETQYF. The J gene is TRBJ2-5, the V gene TRBV21-1; the D call TRBD1 from the table was never checked on the DNA. TRBV21-1 is designated a pseudogene. This CDR3 contains 15 residues.

The CDR3 sequence is CSARDGGADTQYF. In DNA, the CDR3 is TGCAGTGCTAGAGATGGGGGAGCAGATACGCAGTATTTT. This sequence joins TRBV20-1 and TRBJ2-3, with D perhaps given as TRBD1 or TRBD2 (5 bases each). This CDR3 has 13 residues. CDR1 is DFQATT, CDR2 SNEGSKA, per germline (reference sequence). Trimming cost V 0 bases and J 4 bases, with 8 bases left between them.

V gene TRBV7-2 combines with J gene TRBJ1-1; D might be TRBD1 (6 bases). Germline loops: CDR1 SGHTA, CDR2 FQGNSA. Trimming stripped 6 bases from V and 10 bases from J, with 27 bases between. This CDR3 comprises 16 residues. CDR3 region: CASRMGGGRINGVAFF. DNA of the CDR3: TGTGCCAGCAGGATGGGTGGGGGGCGCATTAATGGTGTAGCTTTCTTT. Based on the CDR3 plus reference TRBV7-2 and TRBJ1-1, the full variable domain is GAGVSQSPSNKVTEKGKDVELRCDPISGHTALYWYRQSLGQGLEFLIYFQGNSAPDKSGLPSDRFSAERTGGSVSTLTIQRTQQEDSAVYLCASRMGGGRINGVAFFGQGTRLTVV.

Many counts were recorded for this clonotype. The V gene is TRBV7-2, the J gene TRBJ2-1; 8 bases align to TRBD1. V was clipped by 1 base and J by 7 bases; unmatched bases: 9. CDR1 is SGHTA, CDR2 FQGNSA, per germline. The CDR3 is 16 residues long. CDR3 sequence: CASSLDRRGLGNEQFF. DNA of the CDR3: TGTGCCAGCAGCTTAGATCGCAGGGGGCTAGGGAATGAGCAGTTCTTC.

The V call is TRBV12-3 or TRBV12-4, the J call TRBJ2-2; TRBD1 might be the D (6 bases). CDR3 length equals 16 residues. The ends were cut back, 7 bases at V and 1 base at J, with 16 bases in the middle. CDR3 in DNA: TGTGCCAGCACCCCTCTCTTGGACAGGAACACCGGGGAGCTGTTTTTT. Residues: CASTPLLDRNTGELFF.

This clonotype was seen at least ten times. One junction end does not reproduce the germline sequence, and a read error may be involved. This chain connects TRBV29-1 to TRBJ1-1; perhaps TRBD1 as D (5 bases). The germline CDR1 and CDR2 sequences are SQVTM and ANQGSEA. CDR3 size: 11 residues. CDR3 DNA: TGTACAGGTCTGAGGAACACTGAAGCTTTCTTT. This gives the protein CTGLRNTEAFF. The variable domain in full, completed from reference TRBV29-1 and TRBJ1-1, reads SAVISQKPSRDICQRGTSLTIQCQVDSQVTMMFWYRQQPGQSLTLIATANQGSEATYESGFVIDKFPISRPNLTFSTLTVSNMSPEDSSIYLCTGLRNTEAFFGQGTRLTVV.

This clonotype was observed a handful of times. The chain has TRBV4-1 and TRBJ2-1; 12 nucleotides align to TRBD2. The length of the CDR3 is 15 residues. Germline CDR1 reads MGHRA; CDR2 reads YSYEKL. V was pared by 5 bases and J by 9 bases, with 8 bases of the junction left unmatched. CDR3 coding DNA: TGCGCCAGCAGCGTTTCTAGCGGGGGGGCAGCTGAGCAGTTCTTC. Protein sequence: CASSVSSGGAAEQFF.

This clonotype was found a few times. The chain joins TRBV5-1 to TRBJ2-5; 8 bases line up with TRBD2. CDR1 SGHRS and CDR2 YFSETQ come from the germline V gene. With V trimmed by 4 bases and J by 5 bases, 13 bases remained unmatched. The CDR3 length is 16 residues. In DNA form, the CDR3 reads TGCGCCAGCAGCCCGTCTGGTGAGGTAGCGGGGGAGACCCAGTACTTC. Its translation: CASSPSGEVAGETQYF.

The V and J genes are TRBV7-3 and TRBJ2-7, with TRBD1 matching 9 bases. The V segment lost 5 bases and the J segment 5 bases; nucleotides outside the gene matches: 4. Germline loops: CDR1 SGHTA, CDR2 FQGTGA. The CDR3 consists of 13 residues. This CDR3 is CASSPRTGDEQYF. CDR3 DNA sequence: TGTGCCAGCAGCCCCCGGACAGGGGACGAGCAGTACTTC.

The rearrangement links TRBV18 to TRBJ2-6; D is perhaps TRBD2 (5 bases). The CDR3 spans 15 residues. V was cut by 4 bases and J by 0 bases, with 7 bases left in between. The germline V gene has CDR1 KGHSH and CDR2 LQKENI. Here the CDR3 DNA reads TGTGCCAGCTCACGTAGCGTCTCTGGGGCCAACGTCCTGACTTTC. Translation gives CASSRSVSGANVLTF.

The V and J genes are TRBV12-3 or TRBV12-4 and TRBJ1-2, with D maybe TRBD1 (5 bases). Trimming took off 4 bases at V and 0 bases at J, with 12 bases between the two ends. The CDR3 is made up of 15 amino acids. CDR3 sequence (DNA): TGTGCCAGCAGTTGGTCCACGGGGCCTAACTATGGCTACACCTTC. It codes for CASSWSTGPNYGYTF.

This clonotype showed up many times. The chain has TRBV11-2 and TRBJ2-5, with 8 positions matching TRBD2. V shed 3 bases, J shed 6 bases, and the junction held 15 bases outside the gene matches. Germline V CDR1 and CDR2: SGHAT, FQNNGV. This CDR3 spans 17 amino acids. CDR3 sequence: CASSFPGGGTSIKTQYF. CDR3 in DNA: TGTGCCAGCAGCTTTCCAGGAGGCGGGACTAGTATTAAGACCCAGTACTTC.

CDR3 in amino acids: CASSPSPYWNYGYTF. As DNA, the CDR3 is TGCGCCAGCAGCCCATCACCGTATTGGAACTATGGCTACACCTTC. This rearrangement joins TRBV4-3 to TRBJ1-2; no clear D gene. CDR3 size: 15 residues. Trimming left V 4 bases short and J 2 bases short, with 14 bases between. Germline V CDR1 and CDR2: LGHNA, YSLEER.

This clonotype was counted a few times. This sequence joins TRBV15 and TRBJ2-7; D is unclear. This CDR3 has 15 residues. The V and J ends lost 0 bases and 3 bases respectively, with 12 bases between them. Germline V gene sequence: CDR1 LNHNV, CDR2 YYDKDF (reference sequence). The CDR3 nucleotides are TGTGCCACCAGCAGAGATCGTAGACGCGACTACGAGCAGTACTTC. This translates into CATSRDRRRDYEQYF.

The chain carries TRBV20-1 and TRBJ1-3; possible D gene TRBD1, 6 bases. Looked up from germline, CDR1 is DFQATT and CDR2 is SNEGSKA (reference sequence). CDR3 size: 12 residues. V was cut by 6 bases and J by 4 bases, with 10 bases left in between. The CDR3 loop is CSARTEGNTIYF. For the CDR3, the DNA is TGCAGTGCCCGGACAGAAGGAAACACCATATATTTT.

This clonotype was picked up a small number of times. The CDR3 bases are TGTGCCAGCAGCCACGACCGTGAAACCCCCTACAATGAGCAGTTCTTC. Translated, it gives CASSHDRETPYNEQFF. The chain couples TRBV7-3 to TRBJ2-1; D not certain. The ends were cut back, 5 bases at V and 2 bases at J, with 16 bases in the middle. Per germline, CDR1 SGHTA and CDR2 FQGTGA. This CDR3 is 16 amino acids long.